The source of this T cell receptor beta chain is a study of blood T cell repertoires in COVID-19. Study as a whole: Specimens from acute and convalescent COVID-19 originated in the United States, Italy and Spain.

Germline V gene data show CDR1 as ENHRY and CDR2 as SYGVKD. With V trimmed by 2 bases and J by 2 bases, 4 bases remained unmatched. There are 15 residues in the CDR3. Here immunoSEQ multiplex PCR was the method, and the copy in TCRdb shows in-frame clones only, minus some. This sample has about 160,000 clones; 79% occur once, and the top ten carry more than 6.5%. The sequencing input was peripheral blood. The rearrangement links TRBV10-3 to TRBJ2-7; 9 bases are a match to TRBD1. This receptor was identified in a woman aged 60-70 years with COVID-19, enrolled during active disease. CDR3 in amino acids: CAISEGTGLTYEQYF. The DNA of the CDR3 is TGTGCCATCAGTGAGGGGACAGGGTTGACCTACGAGCAGTACTTC.